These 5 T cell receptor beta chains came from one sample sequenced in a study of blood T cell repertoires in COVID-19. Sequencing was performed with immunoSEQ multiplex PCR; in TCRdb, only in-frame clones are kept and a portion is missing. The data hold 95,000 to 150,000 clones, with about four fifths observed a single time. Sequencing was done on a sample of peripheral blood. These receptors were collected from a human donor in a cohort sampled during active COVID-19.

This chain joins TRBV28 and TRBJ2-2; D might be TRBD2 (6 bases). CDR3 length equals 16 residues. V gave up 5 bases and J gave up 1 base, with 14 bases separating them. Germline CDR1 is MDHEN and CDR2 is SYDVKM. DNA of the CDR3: TGTGCCAGCAGTCCCGGGGGTGGATGGAACACCGGGGAGCTGTTTTTT. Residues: CASSPGGGWNTGELFF.

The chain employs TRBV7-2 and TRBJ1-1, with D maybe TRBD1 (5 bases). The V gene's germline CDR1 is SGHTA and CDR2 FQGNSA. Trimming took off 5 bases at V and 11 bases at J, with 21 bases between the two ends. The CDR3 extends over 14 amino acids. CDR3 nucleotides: TGTGCCAGCAGCCCCGCCAGGCAGGTCCCAGGGGCTTTCTTT. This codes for CASSPARQVPGAFF. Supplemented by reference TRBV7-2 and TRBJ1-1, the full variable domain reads GAGVSQSPSNKVTEKGKDVELRCDPISGHTALYWYRQSLGQGLEFLIYFQGNSAPDKSGLPSDRFSAERTGGSVSTLTIQRTQQEDSAVYLCASSPARQVPGAFFGQGTRLTVV.

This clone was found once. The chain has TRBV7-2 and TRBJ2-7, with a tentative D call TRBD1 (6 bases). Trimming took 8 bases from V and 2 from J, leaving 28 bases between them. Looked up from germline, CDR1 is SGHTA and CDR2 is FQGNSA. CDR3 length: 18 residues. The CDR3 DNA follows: TGTGCCAGCGTAATTAAGGAAGCACCGGGACACAGAACCTACGAGCAGTACTTC. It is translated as CASVIKEAPGHRTYEQYF.

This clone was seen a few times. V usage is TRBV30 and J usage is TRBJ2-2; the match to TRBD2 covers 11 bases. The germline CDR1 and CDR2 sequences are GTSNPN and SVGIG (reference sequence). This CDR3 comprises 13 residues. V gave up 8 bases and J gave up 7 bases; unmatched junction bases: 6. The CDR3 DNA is TGTGCCCTGACTAGCGGGGTGAGCGGGGAGCTGTTTTTT. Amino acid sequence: CALTSGVSGELFF.

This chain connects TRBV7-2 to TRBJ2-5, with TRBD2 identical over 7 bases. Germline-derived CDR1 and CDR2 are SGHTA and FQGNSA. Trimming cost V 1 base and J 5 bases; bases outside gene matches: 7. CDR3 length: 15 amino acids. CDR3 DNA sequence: TGTGCCAGCAGCTTAGGCAGCGGGACTTACGAGACCCAGTACTTC. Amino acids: CASSLGSGTYETQYF.